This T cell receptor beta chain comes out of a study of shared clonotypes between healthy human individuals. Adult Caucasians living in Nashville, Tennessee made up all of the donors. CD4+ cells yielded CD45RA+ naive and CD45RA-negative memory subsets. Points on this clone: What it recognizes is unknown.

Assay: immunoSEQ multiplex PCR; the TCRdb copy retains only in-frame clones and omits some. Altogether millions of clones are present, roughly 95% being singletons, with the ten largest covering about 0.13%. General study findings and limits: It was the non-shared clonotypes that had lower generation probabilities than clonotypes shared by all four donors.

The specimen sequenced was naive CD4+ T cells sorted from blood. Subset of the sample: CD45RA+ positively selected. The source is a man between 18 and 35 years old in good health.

The CDR3 DNA is TGTGCCAGCAGTCCCCTCCAGGTTGGGACCCAGTACTTC. Translating it yields CASSPLQVGTQYF. The genes are TRBV6-5 and TRBJ2-5; no clear D gene. Germline V gene lookup returns CDR1 MNHEY and CDR2 SVGAGI. This CDR3 spans 13 amino acids. Trimming stripped 5 bases from V and 7 bases from J, with 14 bases between.